The 3 T cell receptor beta chains given below trace back to one sample, sequenced in a study of T cell changes during pregnancy in multiple sclerosis. The table came from immunoSEQ multiplex PCR; TCRdb's copy has only in-frame clones and leaves some out. The sample records around 61,000 clones, over 80% being singletons. Sequenced here: peripheral blood, sampled in the first trimester of pregnancy. These receptors were collected from a female donor in good health, enrolled as a control in a pregnancy study.

The chain joins TRBV15 to TRBJ1-1; a possible D gene is TRBD1 (5 bases). V was cut by 0 bases and J by 3 bases, with 14 bases left in between. Per germline, CDR1 LNHNV and CDR2 YYDKDF (reference sequence). The CDR3 covers 16 residues. The CDR3 spells CATSRDLGPGDTEAFF. CDR3 sequence (DNA): TGTGCCACCAGCAGAGATCTGGGGCCTGGGGACACTGAAGCTTTCTTT.

The chain has TRBV30 and TRBJ1-1; the match to TRBD1 covers 12 bases. Germline V CDR1 and CDR2: GTSNPN, SVGIG (reference sequence). V trimming: 5 bases; J trimming: 4 bases; junction bases outside the gene matches: 11. The CDR3 has 16 residues. The CDR3 DNA is TGTGCCTGGGATGCGGGACAGGGGGCTTCGGCCACTGAAGCTTTCTTT. Residues: CAWDAGQGASATEAFF.

The genes are TRBV30 and TRBJ1-5; TRBD1 matches 7 bases. CDR1 is GTSNPN, CDR2 SVGIG, per germline (reference sequence). Trimming took 1 base from V and 2 from J; bases not matched to a gene: 11. CDR3 length: 17 residues. This CDR3 reads CAWSAILRQGGNQPQHF. The CDR3 DNA reads TGTGCCTGGAGTGCCATCCTGAGACAGGGAGGCAATCAGCCCCAGCATTTT.